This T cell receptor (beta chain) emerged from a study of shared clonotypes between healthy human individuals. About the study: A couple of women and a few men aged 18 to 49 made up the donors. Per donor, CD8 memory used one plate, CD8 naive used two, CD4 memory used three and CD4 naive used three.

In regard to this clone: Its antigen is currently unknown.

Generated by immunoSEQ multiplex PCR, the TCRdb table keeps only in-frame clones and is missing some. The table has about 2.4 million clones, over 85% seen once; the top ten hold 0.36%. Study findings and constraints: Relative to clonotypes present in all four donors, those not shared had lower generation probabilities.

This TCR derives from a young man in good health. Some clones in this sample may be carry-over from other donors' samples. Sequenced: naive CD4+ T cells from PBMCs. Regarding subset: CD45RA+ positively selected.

CDR3 nucleotide sequence: TGTGCCAGCAATAATGAAGGCACAGATACGCAGTATTTT. Its translation is CASNNEGTDTQYF. This chain joins TRBV2 and TRBJ2-3; D not resolved. The CDR3 covers 13 residues. CDR1 and CDR2 from the germline V gene are SNHLY and FYNNEI. The V gene lost 7 bases and the J gene lost 1 base, with 9 bases spanning the gap.